This entry is about one T cell receptor beta chain. These data belong to a study of a mutant IDH1 vaccine in newly diagnosed glioma. This sample's time point: baseline, week 1 (first vaccination visit). Treatment given: pre-vaccination baseline after standard-of-care therapy. The CDR3 has 15 residues. CDR1 and CDR2 (germline): KGHSH, LQKENI. V lost 2 bases and J 0 bases, leaving 11 bases between the germline ends. TCRdb's table, derived via immunoSEQ multiplex PCR, lists solely in-frame clones and lacks some. The sample includes around 87,000 clones, roughly 80% of them seen just once. The sample in question was PBMCs, obtained from a glioma patient treated with radiotherapy, temozolomide or both. This receptor was taken from a woman between 45 and 65 years old with glioma. The chain combines TRBV18 with TRBJ2-7; D remains ambiguous. The DNA of the CDR3 is TGTGCCAGCTCACCAAGGGCCCGCAGCTCCTACGAGCAGTACTTC. It translates to CASSPRARSSYEQYF.